The 22 T cell receptor beta chains reported below all come from one sample, sequenced in a study of technical replicates of blood from four donors. This table comes from immunoSEQ multiplex PCR, and its TCRdb copy is limited to in-frame clones, with some not included. The sample includes 84,000 or so clones, roughly 94% of them seen just once. Input material: T cells isolated from PBMCs. Every receptor here comes from a human donor in good health.

The chain links TRBV7-6 to TRBJ2-1; D perhaps matches TRBD2 (5 bases). Looked up from germline, CDR1 is SGHVS and CDR2 is FNYEAQ. The CDR3 covers 17 residues. V lost 2 bases and J lost 2, with 16 bases in between. CDR3 in DNA: TGTGCCAGCAGCTTATGGGTGGAACCGGAGGCCTACAATGAGCAGTTCTTC. Encoded protein: CASSLWVEPEAYNEQFF.

This chain links TRBV5-8 with TRBJ1-3; no definite D call. The CDR3 is 16 amino acids. From germline, CDR1 is SGHTS and CDR2 YDEGEE. Between the trimmed V and J ends, which lost 0 bases and 0 bases, there was a span of 10 bases. The CDR3 region has the DNA TGTGCCAGCAGCTTGGGTCCGAGACTCTCTGGAAACACCATATATTTT. This encodes CASSLGPRLSGNTIYF. Using reference TRBV5-8 and TRBJ1-3 for the parts outside the CDR3, the full variable domain is EAGVTQSPTHLIKTRGQQATLRCSPISGHTSVYWYQQALGLGLQFLLWYDEGEERNRGNFPPRFSGRQFPNYSSELNVNALELEDSALYLCASSLGPRLSGNTIYFGEGSWLTVV.

V usage is TRBV19 and J usage is TRBJ1-1; 10 nucleotides align to TRBD1. Germline V gene sequence: CDR1 LNHDA, CDR2 SQIVND (reference sequence). The CDR3 extends over 14 amino acids. Losses at the gene ends were 7 bases for V and 4 bases for J; bases not matched to a gene: 6. The CDR3 protein is CASKGQGSGTEAFF. CDR3 nucleotide sequence: TGTGCCAGTAAGGGACAGGGGTCGGGCACTGAAGCTTTCTTT.

The rearrangement links TRBV7-9 to TRBJ2-7, with D unresolved. The V end was cut by 1 base, the J end by 0 bases, with 13 bases between. The CDR3 has 16 residues. Germline V gene lookup returns CDR1 SEHNR and CDR2 FQNEAQ (reference sequence). Written as DNA, the CDR3 is TGTGCCAGCAGCTTAGTTCCAGCGCTCAGCTCCTACGAGCAGTACTTC. It encodes CASSLVPALSSYEQYF.

The chain has TRBV7-6 and TRBJ1-1; D call uncertain. This CDR3 region has 14 residues. Germline-derived CDR1 and CDR2 are SGHVS and FNYEAQ. Trimming stripped 5 bases from V and 0 bases from J, with 10 bases between. The CDR3 reads CASSASFMNTEAFF. The CDR3 nucleotides are TGTGCCAGCAGCGCGTCGTTCATGAACACTGAAGCTTTCTTT.

The genes are TRBV7-2 and TRBJ2-7; perhaps TRBD1 as D (6 bases). The germline V gene encodes CDR1 SGHTA and CDR2 FQGNSA. Trimming removed 1 base from V and 3 bases from J, with 13 bases in between. The CDR3 spans 15 residues. The CDR3 here is CASSLGSGQSYEQYF. The CDR3 DNA reads TGTGCCAGCAGCTTAGGGTCAGGACAGAGCTACGAGCAGTACTTC.

The chain carries TRBV7-9 and TRBJ1-5; D gene unclear. The V end lost 6 bases, the J end lost 2 bases, and 11 bases lay between the germline ends. The CDR3 is 14 amino acids. CDR1 and CDR2 (germline): SEHNR, FQNEAQ (reference sequence). In DNA, the CDR3 is TGTGCCAGCAGGTCTGAGTTGGGCAATCAGCCCCAGCATTTT. Its translation is CASRSELGNQPQHF.

The chain has TRBV6-1 and TRBJ2-1; tentative D call: TRBD1 (5 bases). The CDR3 is made up of 14 amino acids. V was pared by 11 bases and J by 5 bases, with 19 bases between. Germline lookup yields CDR1 MNHNS and CDR2 SASEGT. CDR3 sequence reads: CAGQGEKENNEQFF. CDR3 bases: TGTGCCGGCCAGGGCGAAAAAGAAAACAATGAGCAGTTCTTC.

The chain employs TRBV19 and TRBJ2-5; no reliable D call. This CDR3 contains 14 residues. Trimming left V 1 base short and J 5 bases short, with 11 bases between. Germline V gene lookup returns CDR1 LNHDA and CDR2 SQIVND (reference sequence). The CDR3 region has the DNA TGTGCCAGTAGTATAGGGATGTGGGCTGAGACCCAGTACTTC. This codes for CASSIGMWAETQYF. The full variable domain, in which reference TRBV19 and TRBJ2-5 provide the parts outside the CDR3, is DGGITQSPKYLFRKEGQNVTLSCEQNLNHDAMYWYRQDPGQGLRLIYYSQIVNDFQKGDIAEGYSVSREKKESFPLTVTSAQKNPTAFYLCASSIGMWAETQYFGPGTRLLVL.

The chain has TRBV9 and TRBJ2-1; 11 nucleotides line up with TRBD2. The length of the CDR3 is 15 residues. CDR1 and CDR2 from the germline V gene are SGDLS and YYNGEE. V was pared by 0 bases and J by 12 bases, with 8 bases of the junction left unmatched. CDR3 region: CASSVVAGGPLGQFF. CDR3 DNA sequence: TGTGCCAGCAGCGTAGTAGCGGGAGGGCCTCTCGGGCAGTTCTTC. Full variable domain (missing parts from reference TRBV9 and TRBJ2-1): DSGVTQTPKHLITATGQRVTLRCSPRSGDLSVYWYQQSLDQGLQFLIQYYNGEERAKGNILERFSAQQFPDLHSELNLSSLELGDSALYFCASSVVAGGPLGQFFGPGTRLTVL.

The chain couples TRBV19 to TRBJ1-2; D possibly corresponds to TRBD1 (5 bases). Trimming stripped 1 base from V and 9 bases from J, with 18 bases between. There are 15 residues in the CDR3. CDR1 is LNHDA, CDR2 SQIVND, per germline (reference sequence). The CDR3 nucleotides read TGTGCCAGTAGTATAGGCCCAGACAGTACTTTCCGCTACACCTTC. Its protein product is CASSIGPDSTFRYTF.

This chain connects TRBV29-1 to TRBJ2-5, with D tentatively TRBD2 (5 bases). CDR1 and CDR2 (germline): SQVTM, ANQGSEA. The CDR3 runs to 14 residues. Trimming took 1 base from V and 5 from J, leaving 14 bases between them. CDR3 sequence reads: CSVEGELIYETQYF. The CDR3 coding sequence is TGCAGCGTTGAAGGGGAGCTTATCTACGAGACCCAGTACTTC.

The V gene is TRBV9, the J gene TRBJ1-6; D may be TRBD1 (6 bases). V lost 0 bases and J 9 bases, leaving 10 bases between the germline ends. Looked up from germline, CDR1 is SGDLS and CDR2 is YYNGEE. The CDR3 has 14 residues. The CDR3 protein is CASSVEQGGSPLHF. The CDR3 region has the DNA TGTGCCAGCAGCGTAGAGCAAGGGGGTTCACCCCTCCACTTT. The full variable domain, with the rest looked up from reference TRBV9 and TRBJ1-6, is DSGVTQTPKHLITATGQRVTLRCSPRSGDLSVYWYQQSLDQGLQFLIQYYNGEERAKGNILERFSAQQFPDLHSELNLSSLELGDSALYFCASSVEQGGSPLHFGNGTRLTVT.

This sequence joins TRBV29-1 and TRBJ1-2, with 8 bases lining up with TRBD1. The CDR3 consists of 12 residues. V was pared by 6 bases and J by 4 bases, with 4 bases of the junction left unmatched. Germline V gene data show CDR1 as SQVTM and CDR2 as ANQGSEA. CDR3 sequence (DNA): TGCAGCGTCGAGACAGGGGCCTATGGCTACACCTTC. Protein: CSVETGAYGYTF.

The chain uses TRBV6-5 and TRBJ2-7; TRBD2 might be the D (7 bases). This CDR3 contains 16 residues. Trimming stripped 2 bases from V and 2 bases from J, with 16 bases between. The germline V gene encodes CDR1 MNHEY and CDR2 SVGAGI. Written as DNA, the CDR3 is TGTGCCAGCAGTTACCCCCTAGCGGACAGAACCTACGAGCAGTACTTC. It translates to CASSYPLADRTYEQYF.

This chain joins TRBV28 and TRBJ2-2; 7 bases map to TRBD1. There are 15 residues in the CDR3. The germline CDR1 and CDR2 sequences are MDHEN and SYDVKM. With 8 bases clipped from V and 3 bases from J, the junction kept 9 bases outside the gene matches. The CDR3 DNA is TGTGCCAGCCGATCCGGGACAGTTGACACCGGGGAGCTGTTTTTT. This translates into CASRSGTVDTGELFF. The full variable domain, with the rest looked up from reference TRBV28 and TRBJ2-2, is DVKVTQSSRYLVKRTGEKVFLECVQDMDHENMFWYRQDPGLGLRLIYFSYDVKMKEKGDIPEGYSVSREKKERFSLILESASTNQTSMYLCASRSGTVDTGELFFGEGSRLTVL.

A note on this clone: One junction end does not reproduce the germline sequence, and a read error may be involved. The chain recombines TRBV9 with TRBJ2-7; TRBD2 is a possible D gene (6 bases). The CDR3 is 13 residues long. Germline values: CDR1 SGDLS, CDR2 YYNGEE. The CDR3 reads CASSVGLRGEQHF. The CDR3 nucleotides are TGTGCCAGCAGCGTAGGCCTGCGCGGGGAGCAGCACTTC.

The chain uses TRBV7-9 and TRBJ1-2; no firm D call. Trimming took 2 bases from V and 1 from J, leaving 14 bases between them. The CDR3 covers 16 residues. The germline gives CDR1 SEHNR, CDR2 FQNEAQ (reference sequence). Here the CDR3 DNA reads TGTGCCAGCAGCTTATCCCCGCAGGCGATTAACTATGGCTACACCTTC. Protein: CASSLSPQAINYGYTF.

This clone was found once. The CDR3 here is CASSLRYYSTDTQYF. CDR3 nucleotides: TGCGCCAGCAGCTTACGGTACTATAGCACAGATACGCAGTATTTT. The V call is TRBV5-1, the J call TRBJ2-3; the D is unclear. The CDR3 runs to 15 residues. CDR1 is SGHRS, CDR2 YFSETQ, per germline. V dropped 2 bases and J dropped 0 bases, with 10 bases sitting between them. The entire variable domain, with the rest obtained from reference TRBV5-1 and TRBJ2-3, is as follows: KAGVTQTPRYLIKTRGQQVTLSCSPISGHRSVSWYQQTPGQGLQFLFEYFSETQRNKGNFPGRFSGRQFSNSRSEMNVSTLELGDSALYLCASSLRYYSTDTQYFGPGTRLTVL.

The chain carries TRBV7-9 and TRBJ2-7; tentative D call: TRBD2 (5 bases). CDR3 size: 13 residues. The V end was cut by 2 bases, the J end by 4 bases, with 9 bases between. Germline CDR1 SEHNR, CDR2 FQNEAQ (reference sequence). CDR3 nucleotide sequence: TGTGCCAGCAGCTTACAAACGGGGTACGAGCAGTACTTC. Translation: CASSLQTGYEQYF. The entire variable domain, with the rest obtained from reference TRBV7-9 and TRBJ2-7, is as follows: DTGVSQNPRHKITKRGQNVTFRCDPISEHNRLYWYRQTLGQGPEFLTYFQNEAQLEKSRLLSDRFSAERPKGSFSTLEIQRTEQGDSAMYLCASSLQTGYEQYFGPGTRLTVT.

The chain has TRBV7-8 and TRBJ1-1, with 8 bases that match TRBD1. The CDR3 has 14 amino acids. V was pared by 8 bases and J by 3 bases, with 8 bases of the junction left unmatched. Germline CDR1 SGHVS, CDR2 FQNEAQ. The CDR3 region has the DNA TGTGCCAGCTCAAGGGACAGGTTGGACACTGAAGCTTTCTTT. Its protein is CASSRDRLDTEAFF.

This rearrangement joins TRBV29-1 to TRBJ2-2, with a possible D match to TRBD1 (5 bases). CDR3 length equals 14 residues. V was clipped by 4 bases and J by 5 bases, with 14 bases between them. The germline V gene encodes CDR1 SQVTM and CDR2 ANQGSEA. CDR3: CSVVGLGVTGELFF. The CDR3 coding sequence is TGCAGCGTTGTGGGGCTTGGGGTAACCGGGGAGCTGTTTTTT.